This entry lists 25 T cell receptor beta chains sequenced from one sample in a study of T cells in Graves' hyperthyroidism and ophthalmopathy. Amplification of TCR beta CDR3 regions was performed using RNA transcripts as template. First-round RT-PCR targeting the TCR CDR3 was performed with the HTBI primer set. From the multiplex PCR reads, TCRdb called clonotypes with MiXCR, one entry per CDR3 protein. This sample has fewer than 450,000 distinct CDR3 sequences, with roughly 15% found just once. The sample was blood. These receptors were obtained from a woman in her twenties or thirties with Graves' hyperthyroidism that later progressed to Graves' ophthalmopathy.

This clonotype appeared a single time. This rearrangement joins TRBV6-1 to TRBJ1-2, with 10 positions matching TRBD1. Germline CDR1 reads MNHNS; CDR2 reads SASEGT. The length of the CDR3 is 13 residues. With 5 bases clipped from V and 6 bases from J, the junction kept 3 bases outside the gene matches. DNA for the CDR3: TGTGCCAGCAGTAGGGACAGGGGAAATGGCTACACCTTC. This sequence encodes CASSRDRGNGYTF.

This clonotype was counted ten times or more. V and J are TRBV27 and TRBJ2-5, with 8 bases fitting TRBD1. This CDR3 is built from 15 residues. The germline CDR1 and CDR2 sequences are MNHEY and SMNVEV (reference sequence). J gave up 5 bases and V 6 bases, and 11 bases lay outside the gene matches. The CDR3 here is CASSNRHRGRETQYF. The CDR3 DNA follows: TGTGCCAGCAGCAACCGGCACAGGGGGAGGGAGACCCAGTACTTC.

The chain has TRBV6-1 and TRBJ2-2; D is unclear. This CDR3 is 16 amino acids long. Trimming cost V 7 bases and J 4 bases, with 19 bases left between them. From germline, CDR1 is MNHNS and CDR2 SASEGT. CDR3 sequence: CASTPDFGLGTGELFF. The CDR3 DNA reads as TGTGCCAGCACTCCAGACTTCGGGCTGGGCACCGGGGAGCTGTTTTTT.

The V and J genes are TRBV2 and TRBJ1-2, with TRBD1 matching 7 bases. The CDR3 contains 18 residues. Germline values: CDR1 SNHLY, CDR2 FYNNEI. V trimming: 2 bases; J trimming: 4 bases; junction bases outside the gene matches: 16. CDR3 bases: TGTGCCAGCAGTGAATATATGGCAGGGGGACTATCGGGCTATGGCTACACCTTC. Protein sequence: CASSEYMAGGLSGYGYTF.

Ten or more counts support this clonotype. The rearrangement links TRBV11-2 to TRBJ1-1; TRBD1 might be the D (6 bases). V was clipped by 3 bases and J by 4 bases, with 12 bases between them. CDR1 SGHAT and CDR2 FQNNGV come from the germline V gene. The CDR3 spans 14 residues. The CDR3 protein is CASSFSGAPTEAFF. DNA for the CDR3: TGTGCCAGCAGCTTTTCAGGGGCGCCCACTGAAGCTTTCTTT.

The J gene is TRBJ2-7, the V gene TRBV28; tentative D call: TRBD2 (6 bases). This CDR3 is built from 15 residues. Trimming shortened V by 5 bases and J by 5 bases, and 19 bases separated the two germline ends. The germline V gene encodes CDR1 MDHEN and CDR2 SYDVKM. The CDR3 region has the DNA TGTGCCAGCAGTCGGGAACGGGACTTCGCCAACGAGCAGTACTTC. This translates into CASSRERDFANEQYF.

There are many counts of this clonotype. The chain employs TRBV2 and TRBJ1-1, with a weak D call TRBD1 (6 bases). CDR3 length: 20 amino acids. Trimming took off 4 bases at V and 4 bases at J, with 31 bases between the two ends. CDR1 is SNHLY and CDR2 is FYNNEI in the germline V gene. The CDR3 DNA reads as TGTGCCAGCAGTGTAACCGCCAGTGGGGCAAGGGGGAGATCCGGCACTGAAGCTTTCTTT. This encodes CASSVTASGARGRSGTEAFF.

This clonotype has at least ten counts. This chain's CDR3 is CASRDRSSGANVLTF. The CDR3 region has the DNA TGTGCCAGCAGAGACAGGAGCTCTGGGGCCAACGTCCTGACTTTC. This chain links TRBV2 with TRBJ2-6, with D possibly being TRBD1 (6 bases). The CDR3 sequence is 15 residues long. Germline-derived CDR1 and CDR2 are SNHLY and FYNNEI. V was shortened by 6 bases and J by 0 bases, with 9 bases between the two germline ends.

Many counts were recorded for this clonotype. The chain carries TRBV5-1 and TRBJ2-7, with 9 bases identical to TRBD1. Germline V gene sequence: CDR1 SGHRS, CDR2 YFSETQ. The CDR3 is made up of 13 amino acids. Losses at the gene ends were 3 bases for V and 6 bases for J; bases not matched to a gene: 4. The CDR3 nucleotides are TGCGCCAGCAGCTGGGGGACAGGGCCCGAGCAGTACTTC. Its protein is CASSWGTGPEQYF.

Only a few counts were recorded for this clonotype. The rearrangement uses TRBV24-1 and TRBJ2-5, with D maybe TRBD1 (5 bases). The V gene lost 2 bases and the J gene lost 1 base, with 10 bases spanning the gap. CDR1 is KGHDR, CDR2 SFDVKD, per germline. The CDR3 spans 15 residues. CDR3 amino acids: CATSDSGHTQETQYF. The CDR3 coding sequence is TGTGCCACCAGTGATTCCGGACACACCCAAGAGACCCAGTACTTC.

This clonotype was detected ten times or more. The chain joins TRBV7-9 to TRBJ2-6, with 8 bases identical to TRBD2. Germline trimming cut 5 bases from V and 0 bases from J; bases unmatched to any gene: 6. The CDR3 has 17 residues. Per germline, CDR1 SEHNR and CDR2 FQNEAQ (reference sequence). The CDR3 region is CASSPGGGHSGANVLTF. The CDR3 coding sequence is TGTGCCAGCAGCCCGGGGGGGGGACACTCTGGGGCCAACGTCCTGACTTTC.

This clonotype showed up just a few times. The chain uses TRBV7-8 and TRBJ2-2; no reliable D call. Germline assignment: CDR1 SGHVS and CDR2 FQNEAQ. The CDR3 has 14 residues. V lost 5 bases, J lost 6 bases, and 13 bases lay in between. Here the CDR3 reads CASSDLGISGELFF. CDR3 sequence (DNA): TGTGCCAGCAGCGATCTAGGTATCTCCGGGGAGCTGTTTTTT.

This clonotype came up many times. V and J are TRBV28 and TRBJ1-1; TRBD1 matches at 7 bases. The CDR3 runs to 16 residues. The V gene end was trimmed by 6 bases and the J gene end by 0 bases; junction bases not matched to a gene: 10. The germline CDR1 and CDR2 sequences are MDHEN and SYDVKM. Here the CDR3 reads CASSQTGSLVNTEAFF. The CDR3 DNA follows: TGTGCCAGCAGCCAGACAGGGTCATTAGTGAACACTGAAGCTTTCTTT.

This chain connects TRBV20-1 to TRBJ1-1; D ambiguous. CDR1 DFQATT and CDR2 SNEGSKA come from the germline V gene (reference sequence). The V gene lost 0 bases and the J gene lost 5 bases, with 19 bases spanning the gap. The CDR3 sequence is 16 residues long. This CDR3 reads CSARDLGGVRGTEAFF. CDR3 bases: TGCAGTGCTAGAGATTTGGGTGGGGTACGTGGGACTGAAGCTTTCTTT.

This clonotype was counted ten times or more. The chain joins TRBV29-1 to TRBJ1-6; 8 bases match TRBD1. Per the germline V gene, CDR1 is SQVTM and CDR2 is ANQGSEA. The ends lost 4 bases at V and 7 bases at J; junction bases unmatched: 3. There are 13 residues in the CDR3. CDR3 loop: CSVGRDRNSPLHF. DNA for the CDR3: TGCAGCGTTGGCCGGGACAGGAATTCACCCCTCCACTTT.

This clonotype occurred many times. The chain couples TRBV11-1 to TRBJ2-4; 12 positions agree with TRBD2. Germline CDR1 and CDR2: SGHAT and FQDESV (reference sequence). This CDR3 is built from 15 residues. V lost 7 bases, J lost 5 bases, and 6 bases stayed unmatched. CDR3 region: CASTLGLAGQNIQYF. DNA of the CDR3: TGTGCCAGCACCCTGGGACTAGCGGGCCAAAACATTCAGTACTTC.

There are a few counts of this clonotype. This chain connects TRBV28 to TRBJ1-5, with no clear D. The CDR3 covers 18 residues. CDR1 and CDR2 from the germline V gene are MDHEN and SYDVKM. Trimming cost V 5 bases and J 0 bases, with 20 bases left between them. The CDR3: CASSTPKGGFYSNQPQHF. In DNA form, the CDR3 reads TGTGCCAGCAGTACTCCCAAGGGAGGGTTTTATAGCAATCAGCCCCAGCATTTT.

The rearrangement uses TRBV30 and TRBJ1-4; the D is unclear. CDR3 length equals 12 residues. Looked up from germline, CDR1 is GTSNPN and CDR2 is SVGIG (reference sequence). V lost 4 bases and J 6 bases, leaving 9 bases between the germline ends. Here the CDR3 DNA reads TGTGCCTGGATTGTGAGCTATGAAAAACTGTTTTTT. Translation gives CAWIVSYEKLFF. Full variable domain (remainder filled in from reference TRBV30 and TRBJ1-4): SQTIHQWPATLVQPVGSPLSLECTVEGTSNPNLYWYRQAAGRGLQLLFYSVGIGQISSEVPQNLSASRPQDRQFILSSKKLLLSDSGFYLCAWIVSYEKLFFGSGTQLSVL.

This clonotype was observed at least ten times. The gene calls are TRBV24-1 and TRBJ2-7, with 10 nucleotides matching TRBD1. V shed 4 bases, J shed 4 bases, and the junction held 15 bases outside the gene matches. This CDR3 has 18 residues. In germline, CDR1 is KGHDR, CDR2 SFDVKD. DNA for the CDR3: TGTGCCACCAGTGACACGAGGATGAGGGACAGGGGAGGATACGAGCAGTACTTC. It translates to CATSDTRMRDRGGYEQYF.

This clonotype was detected ten times or more. The chain is built from TRBV18 and TRBJ2-1, with 9 nucleotides matching TRBD1. With V trimmed by 3 bases and J by 9 bases, 9 bases remained unmatched. Germline-derived CDR1 and CDR2 are KGHSH and LQKENI. The CDR3 contains 15 residues. In nucleotides, the CDR3 is TGTGCCAGCTCACCCGGACAGGGGAATGCGATTGAGCAGTTCTTC. Protein product: CASSPGQGNAIEQFF.

This clonotype has at least ten counts. V and J are TRBV7-8 and TRBJ2-1; D perhaps matches TRBD1 (6 bases). Germline V gives CDR1 SGHVS, CDR2 FQNEAQ. V was pared by 8 bases and J by 3 bases, with 17 bases between. The CDR3 covers 15 residues. CDR3 loop: CASGQQGIRYNEQFF. For the CDR3, the DNA is TGTGCCAGCGGACAACAGGGAATTCGCTACAATGAGCAGTTCTTC.

This clonotype has more than one count but fewer than ten. The CDR3 does not end in the conserved phenylalanine or tryptophan, so this is likely a read error. The J gene is TRBJ1-6, the V gene TRBV6-5; a possible D gene is TRBD1 (5 bases). The germline CDR1 and CDR2 sequences are MNHEY and SVGAGI. Between the trimmed V and J ends, which lost 0 bases and 9 bases, there was a span of 21 bases. This CDR3 spans 18 amino acids. CDR3 nucleotide sequence: TGTGCCAGCAGTTACTCGAGATCTTCAGGGATAATGGGTTCACCCCTCCACTCT. Protein: CASSYSRSSGIMGSPLHS.

This clonotype showed up many times. This sequence joins TRBV10-3 and TRBJ1-6; D not certain. This CDR3 comprises 14 residues. The V end lost 0 bases, the J end lost 9 bases, and 9 bases lay between the germline ends. Germline assignment: CDR1 ENHRY and CDR2 SYGVKD. CDR3 region: CAISESSGISPLHF. CDR3 coding DNA: TGTGCCATCAGTGAGTCTAGCGGGATTTCACCCCTCCACTTT.

J is TRBJ2-6 and V is TRBV4-1; TRBD1 matches 7 bases. Unmatched junction bases numbered 7, after V lost 4 bases and J lost 1 base. Germline V lookup: CDR1 MGHRA, CDR2 YSYEKL. This CDR3 is 17 amino acids long. CDR3 sequence reads: CASSRLTGVSGANVLTF. The CDR3 coding sequence is TGCGCCAGCAGCCGTCTAACAGGGGTATCTGGGGCCAACGTCCTGACTTTC.

This clonotype was found many times. The genes are TRBV5-6 and TRBJ2-7; D not resolved. CDR1 and CDR2 (germline): SGHDT, YYEEEE. V was clipped by 4 bases and J by 1 base, with 9 bases between them. CDR3 length equals 13 residues. CDR3 region: CASSPGASYEQYF. The CDR3 DNA reads TGTGCCAGCAGCCCCGGTGCATCCTACGAGCAGTACTTC.